This passage covers 21 T cell receptor beta chains from one sample sequenced in a study of cytomegalovirus exposure and HLA in healthy donors. With 60 Vbeta and 13 Jbeta primers, the PCR was carried out. Libraries were prepared by immunoSEQ multiplex PCR; TCRdb keeps only in-frame clonotypes and omits some of them. Found here are some 130,000 clones, 80% to 85% of them singletons; the top ten hold roughly 8.2%. The sample was PBMCs. The receptors shown here come from a woman aged 50 to 65 in good health and CMV-seropositive.

The chain couples TRBV5-6 to TRBJ1-1; 7 bases match TRBD1. CDR1 and CDR2 from the germline V gene are SGHDT and YYEEEE. V was pared by 2 bases and J by 10 bases, with 5 bases of the junction left unmatched. This CDR3 contains 12 residues. CDR3 amino acids: CASSLQGFVAFF. In nucleotides, the CDR3 is TGTGCCAGCAGCTTACAGGGGTTCGTAGCTTTCTTT.

The chain is built from TRBV7-5 and TRBJ2-3; the table assigns TRBD1, which was not confirmed against the DNA. TRBV7-5 represents a pseudogene. The CDR3 totals 12 residues. CDR3 nucleotide sequence: TGTGCCAGGGGACCAGGGGGCGATACGCAGTATTTT. Translated, it gives CARGPGGDTQYF.

This clone appeared once. The chain combines TRBV2 with TRBJ2-7, with D tentatively TRBD1 (6 bases). Germline CDR1 reads SNHLY; CDR2 reads FYNNEI. The CDR3 totals 12 residues. The ends were cut back, 6 bases at V and 3 bases at J, with 9 bases in the middle. CDR3 sequence: CASREDSYEQYF. CDR3 coding DNA: TGTGCCAGCAGGGAGGACAGCTACGAGCAGTACTTC.

This clone has just one count. V and J are TRBV30 and TRBJ2-7; 8 bases match TRBD1. CDR3 length equals 15 residues. Germline V lookup: CDR1 GTSNPN, CDR2 SVGIG (reference sequence). Trimming took 3 bases from V and 3 from J; bases not matched to a gene: 10. CDR3 DNA: TGTGCCTGGAGCAAAATAGCCGGGACAGGCTACGAGCAGTACTTC. This sequence encodes CAWSKIAGTGYEQYF.

The chain employs TRBV6-1 and TRBJ1-3; 7 nucleotides agree with TRBD1. With 5 bases clipped from V and 1 base from J, the junction kept 2 bases outside the gene matches. CDR3 length: 14 amino acids. Germline V lookup: CDR1 MNHNS, CDR2 SASEGT. The CDR3 coding sequence is TGTGCCAGCAGTCCACAGGGGTCTGGAAACACCATATATTTT. Translated: CASSPQGSGNTIYF.

The chain employs TRBV19 and TRBJ1-5, with 10 bases matching TRBD1. Germline V CDR1 and CDR2: LNHDA, SQIVND (reference sequence). The CDR3 is 16 residues long. V shed 5 bases and J 3 bases; nucleotides not matched to a gene: 7. CDR3 sequence: CASSASGTGDNQPQHF. The CDR3 DNA reads TGTGCCAGTAGTGCATCCGGGACAGGGGACAATCAGCCCCAGCATTTT.

The table lists this clone with a few counts. This chain uses TRBV14 with TRBJ2-7; 9 positions agree with TRBD2. The germline V gene has CDR1 SGHDN and CDR2 FVKESK. V trimming: 2 bases; J trimming: 0 bases; junction bases outside the gene matches: 11. This CDR3 has 18 residues. CDR3 amino acids: CASSQSSPSGAFSYEQYF. CDR3 DNA sequence: TGTGCCAGCAGCCAATCCTCCCCTAGCGGGGCCTTCTCCTACGAGCAGTACTTC.

The rearrangement joins TRBV2 to TRBJ1-2; 7 positions agree with TRBD1. This CDR3 has 14 residues. Germline V gene lookup returns CDR1 SNHLY and CDR2 FYNNEI. Trimming took 0 bases from V and 12 from J; bases not matched to a gene: 10. DNA for the CDR3: TGTGCCAGCAGTGAAGCCCGCTTTACAGGGGTCCACACCTTC. Its translation is CASSEARFTGVHTF.

The chain recombines TRBV6-5 with TRBJ2-2; D may be TRBD1 (6 bases). The CDR3 runs 15 residues. CDR1 is MNHEY, CDR2 SVGAGI, per germline. V dropped 6 bases and J dropped 2 bases, with 13 bases sitting between them. The chain's CDR3 is CASSSGTRNTGELFF. DNA of the CDR3: TGTGCCAGCAGCTCCGGGACACGAAACACCGGGGAGCTGTTTTTT.

This chain links TRBV7-8 with TRBJ2-7; 7 bases are a match to TRBD2. Losses at the gene ends were 5 bases for V and 6 bases for J; bases not matched to a gene: 13. Germline lookup yields CDR1 SGHVS and CDR2 FQNEAQ. CDR3 size: 15 residues. The CDR3 loop reads CASSLSSGPLAEQYF. CDR3 in DNA: TGTGCCAGCAGCCTATCTAGCGGCCCCCTGGCCGAGCAGTACTTC. The full variable domain, rest sourced from reference TRBV7-8 and TRBJ2-7, is GAGVSQSPRYKVAKRGQDVALRCDPISGHVSLFWYQQALGQGPEFLTYFQNEAQLDKSGLPSDRFFAERPEGSVSTLKIQRTQQEDSAVYLCASSLSSGPLAEQYFGPGTRLTVT.

J is TRBJ2-1 and V is TRBV5-1; 11 bases line up with TRBD2. The CDR3 consists of 19 residues. CDR1 is SGHRS and CDR2 is YFSETQ in the germline V gene. The trim removed 4 bases at V and 7 bases at J, leaving 19 bases unmatched. CDR3 bases: TGCGCCAGCAGCGCCTGGGGAGGGGGTAGCGGGGGGGCCTGGAATGAGCAGTTCTTC. It codes for CASSAWGGGSGGAWNEQFF.

The chain uses TRBV6-6 and TRBJ1-1; D is undetermined. The V gene lost 4 bases and the J gene lost 4 bases, with 4 bases spanning the gap. This CDR3 has 11 amino acids. The V gene's germline CDR1 is MNHNY and CDR2 SVGAGI (reference sequence). This CDR3 reads CASSWSTEAFF. CDR3 in DNA: TGTGCCAGCAGTTGGAGCACTGAAGCTTTCTTT.

The chain links TRBV9 to TRBJ1-4; maybe TRBD1 (5 bases). CDR3 length: 14 amino acids. Germline V gene lookup returns CDR1 SGDLS and CDR2 YYNGEE. Between the trimmed V and J ends, which lost 4 bases and 0 bases, there was a span of 7 bases. The CDR3 sequence: CASSMGPTNEKLFF. In nucleotides, the CDR3 is TGTGCCAGCAGCATGGGGCCAACTAATGAAAAACTGTTTTTT.

V is TRBV6-6 and J is TRBJ1-2; maybe TRBD1 (5 bases). CDR3 size: 13 residues. The V gene lost 5 bases and the J gene lost 1 base, with 8 bases spanning the gap. Germline V gene lookup returns CDR1 MNHNY and CDR2 SVGAGI (reference sequence). The CDR3 is CASSAGFNYGYTF. Here the CDR3 DNA reads TGTGCCAGCAGTGCAGGGTTTAACTATGGCTACACCTTC.

The chain carries TRBV4-2 and TRBJ2-7; 9 nucleotides line up with TRBD1. This CDR3 has 15 residues. CDR1 is LGHNA and CDR2 is YNFKEQ in the germline V gene. Germline trimming cut 6 bases from V and 4 bases from J; bases unmatched to any gene: 10. The CDR3 loop reads CASSPTGGNWYEQYF. The CDR3, as DNA: TGTGCCAGCAGTCCCACAGGGGGCAATTGGTACGAGCAGTACTTC.

Remarks on this clone: Mismatch with germline at one junction end may stem from a read error. This chain links TRBV7-7 with TRBJ2-1; a possible D gene is TRBD1 (6 bases). The CDR3 is 13 amino acids. The V gene's germline CDR1 is SSHAT and CDR2 FNYEAQ (reference sequence). The CDR3 spells CASSLGQNNEQFF. The CDR3 bases are TGTGCTAGCAGCTTAGGACAGAACAATGAGCAGTTCTTC.

The V gene is TRBV25-1, the J gene TRBJ1-1, with D perhaps matching TRBD1 (5 bases). V was clipped by 3 bases and J by 2 bases, with 16 bases between them. This CDR3 has 16 amino acids. Germline V CDR1 and CDR2: MGHDK, SYGVNS. The CDR3 spells CASSDPKGPSNTEAFF. CDR3 bases: TGTGCCAGCAGTGATCCAAAGGGGCCCTCTAACACTGAAGCTTTCTTT.

Worth noting for this clone: A junction end diverges from the germline sequence, so it may reflect a read error. This chain links TRBV6-5 with TRBJ1-1; D is possibly TRBD1 (5 bases). The CDR3 covers 14 residues. Germline-derived CDR1 and CDR2 are MNHEY and SVGAGI. The CDR3 DNA reads as TGTGCCAGCAGTTTATGGGGCTCGAACGCTGAAGCTTTCTTT. Its translation is CASSLWGSNAEAFF.

This chain links TRBV5-1 with TRBJ2-5; 9 bases line up with TRBD2. The CDR3 length is 15 residues. Germline CDR1 and CDR2: SGHRS and YFSETQ. V lost 3 bases to trimming and J lost 5 bases; unmatched junction nucleotides: 8. The DNA of the CDR3 is TGCGCCAGCAGCTGGGACCTAGCGGGAACTGAGACCCAGTACTTC. Translated: CASSWDLAGTETQYF.

The rearrangement links TRBV2 to TRBJ2-3; D is perhaps TRBD2 (5 bases). This CDR3 is built from 17 residues. The V and J ends lost 6 bases and 2 bases respectively, with 21 bases between them. CDR1 is SNHLY and CDR2 is FYNNEI in the germline V gene. The CDR3 bases are TGTGCCAGCAGAAGAAGAACGTACGGACTTTACACAGATACGCAGTATTTT. Translating gives CASRRRTYGLYTDTQYF.

The chain has TRBV2 and TRBJ1-1; D remains ambiguous. V was cut by 7 bases and J by 3 bases, with 12 bases left in between. The CDR3 contains 13 residues. Germline loops: CDR1 SNHLY, CDR2 FYNNEI. The CDR3 region is CASTGLEDTEAFF. In nucleotides, the CDR3 is TGTGCCAGCACCGGGCTGGAGGACACTGAAGCTTTCTTT.